This T cell receptor beta chain was found in a study of control samples from healthy donors and cancer patients. Only in-frame clones appear in the TCRdb table, and some are missing; sequencing was by immunoSEQ multiplex PCR. The sample holds 150,000 to 200,000 clones; 70% to 90% are singletons and the top ten take less than 2%. This CDR3 region has 14 residues. Trimming stripped 8 bases from V and 3 bases from J, with 17 bases between. Germline V gene sequence: CDR1 SGHTS, CDR2 YDEGEE. This chain uses TRBV5-8 with TRBJ1-1; D may be TRBD1 (5 bases). The sequenced sample was blood. The sequence was obtained from a man aged 18 to 30 in good health. CDR3 region: CARASGPEDTEAFF. As DNA, the CDR3 is TGTGCCAGGGCCTCGGGGCCCGAGGACACTGAAGCTTTCTTT. The full variable domain, completed using reference TRBV5-8 and TRBJ1-1, is EAGVTQSPTHLIKTRGQQATLRCSPISGHTSVYWYQQALGLGLQFLLWYDEGEERNRGNFPPRFSGRQFPNYSSELNVNALELEDSALYLCARASGPEDTEAFFGQGTRLTVV.